The 3 T cell receptor beta chains in this list originate from one sample, sequenced in a study of human T cells and chemical hapten exposure (TCRdb year 2021). In the paper's terms, the time point label means: patch test 3, about 24 weeks after DPC sensitization. This specimen's treatment or condition label, interpreted: therapeutic diphenylcyclopropenone sensitization with weekly scalp DPC. The protocol used for the library was RACE. Sequenced using a NextSeq 500. The raw public reads went through TCRdb reprocessing: fastp at Q25, MiXCR clone calling, in-frame beta chains kept. All rows with the same CDR3 protein become a single entry with the most common DNA and genes. Counted in this sample were roughly 150,000 distinct CDR3 sequences; about a quarter of them appeared once. Under 2.5% of the sample goes to the ten largest clones. Sample: whole blood, taken in connection with sensitization to the hapten diphenylcyclopropenone (DPC). Source of these receptors: a woman between 18 and 29 years old with alopecia areata. Some clones in this sample may be carry-over from other donors' samples.

V is TRBV4-3 and J is TRBJ2-7; no clear D gene. V shed 4 bases and J shed 7 bases, with 14 bases lying between them. CDR3 length equals 13 residues. Looked up from germline, CDR1 is LGHNA and CDR2 is YSLEER. Written as DNA, the CDR3 is TGCGCCAGCAGCCCAGCTTCCCGAAGGGAGCAGTACTTC. The encoded protein is CASSPASRREQYF.

There are a few counts of this clonotype. This chain joins TRBV6-2 or TRBV6-3 and TRBJ2-7; weak D call: TRBD1 (6 bases). Trimming left V 5 bases short and J 0 bases short, with 11 bases between. This CDR3 is built from 14 residues. Per the germline V gene, CDR1 is MNHEY and CDR2 is SVGEGT. CDR3 nucleotides: TGTGCCAGCAGTGAGACAGGACGCTCCTACGAGCAGTACTTC. The encoded protein is CASSETGRSYEQYF.

This sequence joins TRBV5-1 and TRBJ2-3, with a possible D match to TRBD2 (6 bases). V was clipped by 2 bases and J by 0 bases, with 16 bases between them. The CDR3 has 17 residues. Germline V gives CDR1 SGHRS, CDR2 YFSETQ. CDR3 in DNA: TGCGCCAGCAGCTTAGGACCAACCGGGACTAGCACAGATACGCAGTATTTT. This sequence encodes CASSLGPTGTSTDTQYF.